The T cell receptor (beta chain) under discussion was sequenced for a study of blood T cell repertoires in COVID-19. Whole-study context: Specimens from acute and convalescent COVID-19 originated in the United States, Italy and Spain. The analysed material was cDNA or gDNA that came from T cells, B-cell-depleted T cells, or PBMCs.

Followed over time, Seattle patients had been enrolled while infection was active. CDR3 length: 13 amino acids. Germline V CDR1 and CDR2: SGHDT, YYEEEE. Trimming removed 4 bases at V and 2 bases at J, with 10 bases between. Clones were read by immunoSEQ multiplex PCR, and TCRdb kept only the in-frame ones, dropping some. The data hold around 300,000 clones, with 75% to 90% observed a single time. This rearrangement joins TRBV5-6 to TRBJ2-7, with D maybe TRBD2 (5 bases). The sequence was collected from a woman aged 70-85 years with COVID-19, enrolled during active disease. Sequencing input: peripheral blood. The CDR3 loop reads CASSTGSTYEQYF. CDR3 nucleotides: TGTGCCAGCAGCACGGGGTCGACCTACGAGCAGTACTTC. Combining the CDR3 with reference TRBV5-6 and TRBJ2-7 gives the whole variable domain DAGVTQSPTHLIKTRGQQVTLRCSPKSGHDTVSWYQQALGQGPQFIFQYYEEEERQRGNFPDRFSGHQFPNYSSELNVNALLLGDSALYLCASSTGSTYEQYFGPGTRLTVT.